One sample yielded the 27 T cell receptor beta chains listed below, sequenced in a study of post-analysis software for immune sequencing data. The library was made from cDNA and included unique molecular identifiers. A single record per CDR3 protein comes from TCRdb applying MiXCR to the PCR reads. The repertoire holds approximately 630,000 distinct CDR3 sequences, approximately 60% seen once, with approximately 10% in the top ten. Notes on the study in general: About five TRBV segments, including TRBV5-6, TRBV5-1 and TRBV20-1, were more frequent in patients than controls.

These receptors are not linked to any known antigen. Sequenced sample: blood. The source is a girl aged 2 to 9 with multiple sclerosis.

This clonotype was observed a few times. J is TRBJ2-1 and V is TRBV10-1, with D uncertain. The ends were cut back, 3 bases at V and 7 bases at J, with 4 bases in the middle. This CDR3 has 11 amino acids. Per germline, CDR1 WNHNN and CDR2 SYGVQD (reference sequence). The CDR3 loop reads CASSEENEQFF. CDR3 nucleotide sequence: TGCGCCAGCAGTGAAGAAAATGAGCAGTTCTTC.

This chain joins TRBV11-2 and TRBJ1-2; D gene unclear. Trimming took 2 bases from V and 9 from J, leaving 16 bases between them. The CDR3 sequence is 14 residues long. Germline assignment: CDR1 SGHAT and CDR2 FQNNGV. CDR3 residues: CASSLMAGFDSYTF. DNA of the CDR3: TGTGCCAGCAGCTTAATGGCGGGCTTCGACAGCTACACCTTC.

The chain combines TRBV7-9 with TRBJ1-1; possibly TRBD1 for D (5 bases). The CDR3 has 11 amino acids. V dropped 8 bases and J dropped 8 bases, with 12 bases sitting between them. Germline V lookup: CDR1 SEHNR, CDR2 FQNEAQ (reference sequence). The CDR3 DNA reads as TGTGCCAGCGGCCGGGACGTGGAAGCTTTCTTT. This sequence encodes CASGRDVEAFF.

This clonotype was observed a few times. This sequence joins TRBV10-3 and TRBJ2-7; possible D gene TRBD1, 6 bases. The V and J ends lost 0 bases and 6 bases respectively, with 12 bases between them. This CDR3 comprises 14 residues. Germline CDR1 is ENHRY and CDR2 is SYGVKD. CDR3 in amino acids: CAISESPGESEQYF. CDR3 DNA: TGTGCCATCAGTGAGTCACCAGGGGAGAGCGAGCAGTACTTC.

The CDR3 DNA reads TGTGCCAGCAGTGAATCAAAGGGGATCGGGTCACCCCTCCACTTT. This sequence encodes CASSESKGIGSPLHF. The chain has TRBV25-1 and TRBJ1-6; D perhaps matches TRBD1 (5 bases). Germline assignment: CDR1 MGHDK and CDR2 SYGVNS. The ends were cut back, 1 base at V and 10 bases at J, with 14 bases in the middle. CDR3 length: 15 amino acids.

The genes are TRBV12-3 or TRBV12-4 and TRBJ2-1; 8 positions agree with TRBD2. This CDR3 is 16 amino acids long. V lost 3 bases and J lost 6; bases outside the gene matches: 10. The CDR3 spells CASSFGSGGPGNEQFF. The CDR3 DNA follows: TGTGCCAGCAGTTTCGGGTCGGGAGGGCCGGGCAATGAGCAGTTCTTC.

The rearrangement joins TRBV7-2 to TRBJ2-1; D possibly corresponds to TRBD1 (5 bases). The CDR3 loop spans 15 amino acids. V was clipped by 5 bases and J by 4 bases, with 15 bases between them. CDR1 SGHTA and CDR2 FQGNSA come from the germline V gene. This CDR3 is CASSPPGATYNEQFF. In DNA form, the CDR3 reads TGTGCCAGCAGCCCCCCTGGGGCCACATACAATGAGCAGTTCTTC. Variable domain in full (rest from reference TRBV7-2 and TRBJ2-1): GAGVSQSPSNKVTEKGKDVELRCDPISGHTALYWYRQSLGQGLEFLIYFQGNSAPDKSGLPSDRFSAERTGGSVSTLTIQRTQQEDSAVYLCASSPPGATYNEQFFGPGTRLTVL.

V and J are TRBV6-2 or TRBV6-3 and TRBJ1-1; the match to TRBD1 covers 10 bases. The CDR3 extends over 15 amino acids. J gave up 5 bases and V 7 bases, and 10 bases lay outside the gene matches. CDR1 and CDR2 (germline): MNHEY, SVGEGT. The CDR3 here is CASTRAGTGVTEAFF. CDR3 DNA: TGTGCCAGCACCCGGGCCGGGACAGGGGTTACTGAAGCTTTCTTT.

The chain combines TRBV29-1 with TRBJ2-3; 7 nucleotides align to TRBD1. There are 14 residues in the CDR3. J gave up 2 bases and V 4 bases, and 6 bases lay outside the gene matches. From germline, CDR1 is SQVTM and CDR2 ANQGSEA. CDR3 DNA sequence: TGCAGCGTTGGGGGACAGCCCTTCACAGATACGCAGTATTTT. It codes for CSVGGQPFTDTQYF.

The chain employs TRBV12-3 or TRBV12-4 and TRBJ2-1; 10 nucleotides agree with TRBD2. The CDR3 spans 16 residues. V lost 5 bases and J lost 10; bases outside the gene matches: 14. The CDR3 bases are TGTGCCAGCAGTCCTGTTAGCGGGGGGCTGACAGGGGAGCAGTTCTTC. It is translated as CASSPVSGGLTGEQFF.

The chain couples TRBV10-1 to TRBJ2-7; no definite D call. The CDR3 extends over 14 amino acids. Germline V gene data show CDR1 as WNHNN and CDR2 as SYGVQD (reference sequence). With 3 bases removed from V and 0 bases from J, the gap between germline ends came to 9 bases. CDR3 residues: CASSDATSSYEQYF. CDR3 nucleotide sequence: TGCGCCAGCAGTGATGCAACGAGCTCCTACGAGCAGTACTTC.

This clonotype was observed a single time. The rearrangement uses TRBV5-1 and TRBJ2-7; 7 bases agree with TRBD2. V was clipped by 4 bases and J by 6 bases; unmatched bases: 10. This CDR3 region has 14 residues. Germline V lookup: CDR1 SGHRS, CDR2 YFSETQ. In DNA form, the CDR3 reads TGCGCCAGCAGCGGGGGGGATAGTTCGGCCGAGCAGTACTTC. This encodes CASSGGDSSAEQYF.

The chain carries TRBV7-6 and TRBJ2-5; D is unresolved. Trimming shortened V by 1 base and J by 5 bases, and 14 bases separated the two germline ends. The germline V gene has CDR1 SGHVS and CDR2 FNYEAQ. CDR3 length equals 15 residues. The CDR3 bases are TGTGCCAGCAGCTTAGTTTTTACCGGCAACGAGACCCAGTACTTC. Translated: CASSLVFTGNETQYF. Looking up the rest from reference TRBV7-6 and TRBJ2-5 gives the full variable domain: GAGVSQSPRYKVTKRGQDVALRCDPISGHVSLYWYRQALGQGPEFLTYFNYEAQQDKSGLPNDRFSAERPEGSISTLTIQRTEQRDSAMYRCASSLVFTGNETQYFGPGTRLLVL.

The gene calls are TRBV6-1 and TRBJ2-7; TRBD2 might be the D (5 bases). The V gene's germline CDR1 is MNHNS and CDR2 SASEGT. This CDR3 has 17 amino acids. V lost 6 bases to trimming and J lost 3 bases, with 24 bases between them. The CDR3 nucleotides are TGTGCCAGCAGCCGAAATCCCTGGGAAGGGAGTTTCTACGAGCAGTACTTC. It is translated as CASSRNPWEGSFYEQYF.

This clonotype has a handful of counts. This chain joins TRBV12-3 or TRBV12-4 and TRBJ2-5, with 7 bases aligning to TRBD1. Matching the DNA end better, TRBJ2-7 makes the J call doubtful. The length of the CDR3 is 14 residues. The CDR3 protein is CASSLIGGLDEQYF. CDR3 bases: TGTGCCAGCAGTTTAATAGGGGGCCTAGACGAGCAGTACTTC.

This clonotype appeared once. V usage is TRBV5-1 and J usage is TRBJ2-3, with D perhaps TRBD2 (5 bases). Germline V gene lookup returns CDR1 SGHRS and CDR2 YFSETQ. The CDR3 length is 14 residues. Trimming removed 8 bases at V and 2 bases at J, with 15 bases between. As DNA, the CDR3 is TGCGCCAGTAAAACTAGTTCGGTCACAGATACGCAGTATTTT. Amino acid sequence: CASKTSSVTDTQYF.

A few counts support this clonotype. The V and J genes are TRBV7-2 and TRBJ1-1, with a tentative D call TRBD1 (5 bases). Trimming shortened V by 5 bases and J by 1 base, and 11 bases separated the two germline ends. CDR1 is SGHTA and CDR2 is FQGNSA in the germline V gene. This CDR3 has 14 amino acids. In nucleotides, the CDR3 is TGTGCCAGCAGCCCGCGGGGGTGGAACACTGAAGCTTTCTTT. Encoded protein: CASSPRGWNTEAFF.

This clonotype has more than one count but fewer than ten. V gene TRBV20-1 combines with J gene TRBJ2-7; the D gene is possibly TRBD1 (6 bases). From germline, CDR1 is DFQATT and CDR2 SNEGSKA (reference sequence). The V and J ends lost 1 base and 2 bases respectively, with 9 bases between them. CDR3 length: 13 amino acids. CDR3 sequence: CSARVRGAYEQYF. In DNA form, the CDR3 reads TGCAGTGCTAGAGTCAGGGGCGCCTACGAGCAGTACTTC.

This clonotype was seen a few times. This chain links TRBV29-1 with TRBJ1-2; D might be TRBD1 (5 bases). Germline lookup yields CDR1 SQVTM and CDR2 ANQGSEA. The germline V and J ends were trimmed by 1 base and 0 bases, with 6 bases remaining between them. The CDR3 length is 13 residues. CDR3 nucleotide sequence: TGCAGCGTTGAAGGGACAACTAACTATGGCTACACCTTC. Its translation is CSVEGTTNYGYTF.

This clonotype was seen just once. The CDR3 region has the DNA TGTGCCAGCAGCTTAGAGGCCAGGGGGCGCGAAAACATTCAGTACTTC. It codes for CASSLEARGRENIQYF. This chain uses TRBV7-2 with TRBJ2-4, with 8 bases that match TRBD1. This CDR3 has 16 residues. Germline V lookup: CDR1 SGHTA, CDR2 FQGNSA. Losses at the gene ends were 1 base for V and 5 bases for J; bases not matched to a gene: 7.

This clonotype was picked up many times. The CDR3 DNA reads TGCAGCGGTGGACCGGGGGTCCCATCCTACGAGCAGTACTTC. This codes for CSGGPGVPSYEQYF. The genes are TRBV29-1 and TRBJ2-7, with a tentative D call TRBD2 (6 bases). The CDR3 length is 14 residues. Looked up from germline, CDR1 is SQVTM and CDR2 is ANQGSEA. The V gene lost 7 bases and the J gene lost 1 base, with 17 bases spanning the gap.

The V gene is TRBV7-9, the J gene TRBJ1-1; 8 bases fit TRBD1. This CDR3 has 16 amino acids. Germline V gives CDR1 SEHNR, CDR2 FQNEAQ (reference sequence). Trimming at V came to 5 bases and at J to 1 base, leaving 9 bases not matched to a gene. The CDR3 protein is CASSTDRGGENTEAFF. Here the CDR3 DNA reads TGTGCCAGCAGCACTGACAGGGGAGGGGAGAACACTGAAGCTTTCTTT.

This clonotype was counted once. CDR3 sequence (DNA): TGTGCCATCAGGAAGACAGGGGATGGGGCCAACGTCCTGACTTTC. This encodes CAIRKTGDGANVLTF. The chain combines TRBV10-3 with TRBJ2-6; 8 bases fit TRBD1. CDR3 size: 15 residues. Germline CDR1 is ENHRY and CDR2 is SYGVKD. The junction had 4 bases not matched to a gene; V was cut back by 6 bases and J by 3 bases.

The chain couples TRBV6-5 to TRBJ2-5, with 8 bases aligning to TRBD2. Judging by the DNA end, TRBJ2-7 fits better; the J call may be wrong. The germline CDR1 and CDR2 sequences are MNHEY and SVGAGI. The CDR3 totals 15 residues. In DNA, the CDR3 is TGTGCCAGCAGCAACGCAGCCGGGAGGGTATACGAGCAGTACTTC. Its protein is CASSNAAGRVYEQYF.

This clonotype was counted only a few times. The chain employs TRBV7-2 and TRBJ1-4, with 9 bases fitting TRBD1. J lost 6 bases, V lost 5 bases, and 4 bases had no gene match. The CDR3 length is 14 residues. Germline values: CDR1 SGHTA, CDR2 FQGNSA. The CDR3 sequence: CASSRTGVDEKLFF. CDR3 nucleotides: TGTGCCAGCAGCCGGACAGGGGTAGATGAAAAACTGTTTTTT. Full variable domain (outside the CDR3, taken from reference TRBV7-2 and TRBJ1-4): GAGVSQSPSNKVTEKGKDVELRCDPISGHTALYWYRQSLGQGLEFLIYFQGNSAPDKSGLPSDRFSAERTGGSVSTLTIQRTQQEDSAVYLCASSRTGVDEKLFFGSGTQLSVL.

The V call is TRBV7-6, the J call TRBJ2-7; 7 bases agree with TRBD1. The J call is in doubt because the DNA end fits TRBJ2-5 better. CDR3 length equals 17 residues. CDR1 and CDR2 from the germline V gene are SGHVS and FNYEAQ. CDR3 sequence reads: CASSLYPAPDRRETQYF. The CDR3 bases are TGTGCCAGCAGCTTATACCCGGCCCCGGACAGGCGGGAGACCCAGTACTTC.

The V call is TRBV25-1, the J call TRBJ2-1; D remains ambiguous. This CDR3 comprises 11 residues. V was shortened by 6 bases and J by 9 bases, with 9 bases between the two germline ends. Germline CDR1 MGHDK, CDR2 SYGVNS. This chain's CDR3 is CASRGRTEQFF. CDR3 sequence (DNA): TGTGCCAGCAGGGGTAGAACTGAGCAGTTCTTC.